This entry lists 11 T cell receptor beta chains sequenced from one sample in a study of cytomegalovirus exposure and HLA in healthy donors. The study ran its PCR with 60 Vbeta and 13 Jbeta primers. TCRdb's table, derived via immunoSEQ multiplex PCR, lists solely in-frame clones and lacks some. The sample lists 210,000 or so clones, around nine tenths occurring once. Sequencing input: PBMCs. The origin of the receptors is a woman aged 18-35 years in good health and CMV-seronegative.

The chain joins TRBV7-9 to TRBJ1-1; D unclear. Germline lookup yields CDR1 SEHNR and CDR2 FQNEAQ (reference sequence). The CDR3 consists of 12 residues. Trimming shortened V by 3 bases and J by 3 bases, and 5 bases separated the two germline ends. This CDR3 is CASSFPDTEAFF. The CDR3 DNA follows: TGTGCCAGCAGCTTTCCAGACACTGAAGCTTTCTTT. Full variable domain (outside the CDR3, taken from reference TRBV7-9 and TRBJ1-1): DTGVSQNPRHKITKRGQNVTFRCDPISEHNRLYWYRQTLGQGPEFLTYFQNEAQLEKSRLLSDRFSAERPKGSFSTLEIQRTEQGDSAMYLCASSFPDTEAFFGQGTRLTVV.

The chain couples TRBV5-1 to TRBJ1-1; D is uncertain. The CDR3 loop spans 14 amino acids. The germline gives CDR1 SGHRS, CDR2 YFSETQ. Trimming took 4 bases from V and 2 from J, leaving 12 bases between them. CDR3 sequence: CASSPREVNTEAFF. For the CDR3, the DNA is TGCGCCAGCAGCCCCCGAGAGGTTAACACTGAAGCTTTCTTT.

The chain uses TRBV27 and TRBJ2-7, with 8 positions matching TRBD1. The CDR3 totals 14 residues. The V and J ends lost 7 bases and 5 bases, in that order; junction bases with no gene match: 10. Per the germline V gene, CDR1 is MNHEY and CDR2 is SMNVEV (reference sequence). The CDR3 spells CASTPTGALDEQYF. The CDR3 nucleotides read TGTGCCAGCACCCCGACAGGGGCCTTGGACGAGCAGTACTTC.

The chain has TRBV9 and TRBJ2-3; D is possibly TRBD2 (6 bases). Between the trimmed V and J ends, which lost 4 bases and 2 bases, there was a span of 17 bases. This CDR3 is 16 amino acids long. The germline gives CDR1 SGDLS, CDR2 YYNGEE. The CDR3 nucleotides are TGTGCCAGCAGCATCCGACTAGGTGCTAACACAGATACGCAGTATTTT. Encoded protein: CASSIRLGANTDTQYF.

This clone has more than one count but fewer than ten. J is TRBJ1-6 and V is TRBV27; a possible D gene is TRBD1 (5 bases). Deletions cut 6 bases from V and 7 bases from J, with 7 bases between. The germline gives CDR1 MNHEY, CDR2 SMNVEV (reference sequence). The CDR3 spans 12 residues. CDR3 in amino acids: CASSRQNSPLHF. The CDR3 nucleotides read TGTGCCAGCAGCCGACAGAATTCACCCCTCCACTTT.

The J gene is TRBJ1-1, the V gene TRBV30, with D unclear. Germline CDR1 is GTSNPN and CDR2 is SVGIG (reference sequence). With 0 bases removed from V and 11 bases from J, the gap between germline ends came to 10 bases. This CDR3 spans 11 amino acids. CDR3 in amino acids: CAWSVSIGAFF. Written as DNA, the CDR3 is TGTGCCTGGAGTGTATCAATCGGGGCTTTCTTT.

The chain couples TRBV11-2 to TRBJ2-7; maybe TRBD1 (6 bases). CDR3 length: 14 amino acids. V was pared by 1 base and J by 4 bases, with 11 bases between. Germline V gene lookup returns CDR1 SGHAT and CDR2 FQNNGV. The CDR3 DNA is TGTGCCAGCAGCTTAGTTGGGGGCAAGTACGAGCAGTACTTC. This translates into CASSLVGGKYEQYF. Using reference TRBV11-2 and TRBJ2-7 for the parts outside the CDR3, the full variable domain is EAGVAQSPRYKIIEKRQSVAFWCNPISGHATLYWYQQILGQGPKLLIQFQNNGVVDDSQLPKDRFSAERLKGVDSTLKIQPAKLEDSAVYLCASSLVGGKYEQYFGPGTRLTVT.

V gene TRBV2 combines with J gene TRBJ2-5; a weak D match, TRBD1 (7 bases). Germline values: CDR1 SNHLY, CDR2 FYNNEI. The CDR3 runs to 16 residues. With 8 bases removed from V and 4 bases from J, the gap between germline ends came to 23 bases. The CDR3: CASGGTWDSRRETQYF. CDR3 nucleotide sequence: TGTGCCAGCGGAGGGACTTGGGACAGCCGACGAGAGACCCAGTACTTC.

A few counts support this clone. The chain links TRBV5-4 to TRBJ2-7; 14 bases are shared with TRBD2. The CDR3 sequence is 15 residues long. Germline V lookup: CDR1 SGHNT, CDR2 YYREEE (reference sequence). Unmatched junction bases numbered 2, after V lost 3 bases and J lost 3 bases. The CDR3 DNA reads as TGTGCCAGCAGCTCCGGACTAGCGGGGGGCTACGAGCAGTACTTC. It specifies CASSSGLAGGYEQYF. The whole variable domain, filled in from reference TRBV5-4 and TRBJ2-7, reads ETGVTQSPTHLIKTRGQQVTLRCSSQSGHNTVSWYQQALGQGPQFIFQYYREEENGRGNFPPRFSGLQFPNYSSELNVNALELDDSALYLCASSSGLAGGYEQYFGPGTRLTVT.

This chain joins TRBV6-5 and TRBJ2-1; maybe TRBD2 (6 bases). This CDR3 contains 14 residues. Trimming pared 2 bases from V and 5 bases from J, leaving 10 bases between. Germline CDR1 is MNHEY and CDR2 is SVGAGI. DNA of the CDR3: TGTGCCAGCAGTTACGGGGGGTGGGACAATGAGCAGTTCTTC. Protein product: CASSYGGWDNEQFF.

The gene calls are TRBV2 and TRBJ2-7, with TRBD1 matching 7 bases. CDR3 length equals 14 residues. Germline CDR1 reads SNHLY; CDR2 reads FYNNEI. With 6 bases clipped from V and 5 bases from J, the junction kept 10 bases outside the gene matches. CDR3 DNA sequence: TGTGCCAGCAGGATCGGAACAGGGGCCGACGAGCAGTACTTC. This gives the protein CASRIGTGADEQYF.